The 21 T cell receptor beta chains reported below all come from one sample, sequenced in a study of blood T cell repertoires in COVID-19. Using immunoSEQ multiplex PCR, the repertoire was profiled, and TCRdb retains in-frame clones only, with some absent. The sample carries 150,000 or so clones, more than 65% recorded once. Sequences were obtained from PBMCs or T cells enriched from blood (not recorded which). The receptor source for this set is a middle-aged woman with acute COVID-19.

V gene TRBV4-1 combines with J gene TRBJ1-2; D may be TRBD1 (6 bases). V was trimmed by 5 bases and J by 8 bases, leaving 18 bases between them. The germline CDR1 and CDR2 sequences are MGHRA and YSYEKL. This CDR3 region has 14 residues. CDR3 DNA sequence: TGCGCCAGCAGCGCGGACAGTCTCTACGGGGGCTACACCTTC. Protein: CASSADSLYGGYTF.

V gene TRBV7-9 combines with J gene TRBJ2-2; 7 bases align to TRBD2. Germline-derived CDR1 and CDR2 are SEHNR and FQNEAQ (reference sequence). With 3 bases clipped from V and 5 bases from J, the junction kept 6 bases outside the gene matches. The CDR3 length is 15 residues. CDR3 region: CASSLGGFLTGELFF. CDR3 coding DNA: TGTGCCAGCAGCTTGGGGGGGTTTCTGACCGGGGAGCTGTTTTTT.

The chain uses TRBV7-9 and TRBJ1-1; D remains ambiguous. V gave up 5 bases and J gave up 1 base, with 11 bases separating them. The CDR3 is 14 amino acids. Germline CDR1 reads SEHNR; CDR2 reads FQNEAQ (reference sequence). CDR3 in amino acids: CASSPLRENTEAFF. In DNA form, the CDR3 reads TGTGCCAGCAGCCCATTGAGAGAGAACACTGAAGCTTTCTTT. Drawing the rest from reference TRBV7-9 and TRBJ1-1, the complete variable domain is DTGVSQNPRHKITKRGQNVTFRCDPISEHNRLYWYRQTLGQGPEFLTYFQNEAQLEKSRLLSDRFSAERPKGSFSTLEIQRTEQGDSAMYLCASSPLRENTEAFFGQGTRLTVV.

The gene calls are TRBV29-1 and TRBJ2-1; 15 bases align to TRBD2. The CDR3 totals 16 residues. The V gene's germline CDR1 is SQVTM and CDR2 ANQGSEA. V lost 7 bases, J lost 4 bases, and 8 bases stayed unmatched. The CDR3 sequence: CSAEGLAGGTYNEQFF. The DNA for the CDR3 is TGCAGCGCCGAGGGACTAGCGGGAGGTACATACAATGAGCAGTTCTTC.

This rearrangement joins TRBV3-1 (or the pseudogene TRBV3-2) to TRBJ2-1, with TRBD2 matching 10 bases. CDR1 is LGHDT and CDR2 is YNNKEL in the germline V gene (reference sequence). This CDR3 contains 16 residues. V lost 0 bases and J lost 5; bases outside the gene matches: 4. CDR3 in DNA: TGTGCCAGCAGCCAAGATCCCCTAGCGGGGGACAATGAGCAGTTCTTC. As protein: CASSQDPLAGDNEQFF.

The rearrangement links TRBV25-1 to TRBJ2-1, with 11 bases that match TRBD2. The trim removed 1 base at V and 8 bases at J, leaving 7 bases unmatched. This CDR3 has 16 residues. In germline, CDR1 is MGHDK, CDR2 SYGVNS. CDR3 sequence reads: CASSEWVSGRVHEQFF. Here the CDR3 DNA reads TGTGCCAGCAGTGAATGGGTTAGCGGGAGGGTCCATGAGCAGTTCTTC. Full variable domain (remainder filled in from reference TRBV25-1 and TRBJ2-1): EADIYQTPRYLVIGTGKKITLECSQTMGHDKMYWYQQDPGMELHLIHYSYGVNSTEKGDLSSESTVSRIRTEHFPLTLESARPSHTSQYLCASSEWVSGRVHEQFFGPGTRLTVL.

The rearrangement joins TRBV30 to TRBJ1-2; 9 bases line up with TRBD1. V lost 2 bases and J lost 4; bases outside the gene matches: 14. This CDR3 contains 17 residues. The germline gives CDR1 GTSNPN, CDR2 SVGIG (reference sequence). This chain's CDR3 is CAWSYGPGTGLFYGYTF. The CDR3 DNA sequence: TGTGCCTGGAGTTACGGACCTGGGACAGGGCTTTTCTATGGCTACACCTTC.

The chain employs TRBV29-1 and TRBJ2-1; no clear D. Germline lookup yields CDR1 SQVTM and CDR2 ANQGSEA. V was shortened by 5 bases and J by 0 bases, with 14 bases between the two germline ends. The length of the CDR3 is 15 residues. The CDR3 sequence: CSVSSHLSSYNEQFF. The DNA of the CDR3 is TGCAGCGTTTCGTCCCACCTCAGCTCCTACAATGAGCAGTTCTTC.

V and J are TRBV19 and TRBJ1-5; D is uncertain. CDR1 LNHDA and CDR2 SQIVND come from the germline V gene (reference sequence). V was clipped by 5 bases and J by 6 bases, with 8 bases between them. This CDR3 contains 12 residues. The CDR3 is CASSPLGQPQHF. The CDR3 coding sequence is TGTGCCAGTAGTCCACTTGGTCAGCCCCAGCATTTT.

The rearrangement uses TRBV7-3 and TRBJ2-3, with 7 bases fitting TRBD2. Germline values: CDR1 SGHTA, CDR2 FQGTGA. The CDR3 covers 15 residues. The ends lost 3 bases at V and 4 bases at J; junction bases unmatched: 7. CDR3: CASSFRGGSADTQYF. The CDR3 DNA is TGTGCCAGCAGCTTCCGGGGCGGGAGTGCAGATACGCAGTATTTT.

This clone was observed a single time. This sequence joins TRBV2 and TRBJ2-7; no clear D. V dropped 7 bases and J dropped 2 bases, with 15 bases sitting between them. This CDR3 spans 14 amino acids. The germline V gene encodes CDR1 SNHLY and CDR2 FYNNEI. DNA of the CDR3: TGTGCCAGCAAGGTTGGGCTAATCCCCTACGAGCAGTACTTC. Translation: CASKVGLIPYEQYF. The variable domain in full, with the rest retrieved from reference TRBV2 and TRBJ2-7, is EPEVTQTPSHQVTQMGQEVILRCVPISNHLYFYWYRQILGQKVEFLVSFYNNEISEKSEIFDDQFSVERPDGSNFTLKIRSTKLEDSAMYFCASKVGLIPYEQYFGPGTRLTVT.

The CDR3 here is CASSPPPWTGGGRDGYTF. The CDR3 DNA reads as TGTGCCAGTAGTCCCCCCCCCTGGACAGGGGGCGGAAGAGATGGCTACACCTTC. This chain uses TRBV19 with TRBJ1-2; 11 bases align to TRBD1. The CDR3 loop spans 18 amino acids. The J segment lost 6 bases and the V segment lost 5 bases, leaving 17 bases of the junction unmatched. Germline CDR1 reads LNHDA; CDR2 reads SQIVND (reference sequence). Full variable domain (rest looked up from reference TRBV19 and TRBJ1-2): DGGITQSPKYLFRKEGQNVTLSCEQNLNHDAMYWYRQDPGQGLRLIYYSQIVNDFQKGDIAEGYSVSREKKESFPLTVTSAQKNPTAFYLCASSPPPWTGGGRDGYTFGSGTRLTVV.

The chain joins TRBV29-1 to TRBJ1-1; weak D call: TRBD1 (6 bases). There are 12 residues in the CDR3. The V and J ends lost 5 bases and 7 bases respectively, with 14 bases between them. Germline V CDR1 and CDR2: SQVTM, ANQGSEA. This CDR3 is CSVFTGQSEAFF. CDR3 in DNA: TGCAGCGTTTTTACAGGGCAAAGTGAAGCTTTCTTT. Supplemented by reference TRBV29-1 and TRBJ1-1, the full variable domain reads SAVISQKPSRDICQRGTSLTIQCQVDSQVTMMFWYRQQPGQSLTLIATANQGSEATYESGFVIDKFPISRPNLTFSTLTVSNMSPEDSSIYLCSVFTGQSEAFFGQGTRLTVV.

This sequence joins TRBV7-3 and TRBJ1-3, with D possibly matching TRBD1 (5 bases). CDR1 and CDR2 (germline): SGHTA, FQGTGA. CDR3 length: 13 residues. V lost 9 bases to trimming and J lost 0 bases, with 9 bases between them. The CDR3 protein is CARSRDSGNTIYF. DNA of the CDR3: TGTGCCAGGTCCAGGGACTCTGGAAACACCATATATTTT.

The CDR3 region has the DNA TGTGCCAGCAGCCCTCAGGTGGCGAACACTGAAGCTTTCTTT. It is translated as CASSPQVANTEAFF. The chain has TRBV9 and TRBJ1-1; D is ambiguous. V was pared by 4 bases and J by 1 base, with 11 bases between. Germline V CDR1 and CDR2: SGDLS, YYNGEE. The CDR3 contains 14 residues.

The J gene is TRBJ2-7, the V gene TRBV10-1, with D tentatively TRBD2 (7 bases). The V end lost 0 bases, the J end lost 5 bases, and 14 bases lay between the germline ends. The CDR3 has 15 residues. Germline lookup yields CDR1 WNHNN and CDR2 SYGVQD (reference sequence). The CDR3 loop reads CASSESGGRGDEQYF. As DNA, the CDR3 is TGCGCCAGCAGTGAGTCGGGGGGGCGCGGAGACGAGCAGTACTTC.

J is TRBJ2-7 and V is TRBV27; D unclear. V was pared by 4 bases and J by 3 bases, with 7 bases between. The V gene's germline CDR1 is MNHEY and CDR2 SMNVEV (reference sequence). The CDR3 length is 12 residues. CDR3 in DNA: TGTGCCAGCAGTTCGACTCTCTACGAGCAGTACTTC. Protein: CASSSTLYEQYF.

This clone was observed a few times. The V gene is TRBV6-4, the J gene TRBJ2-3; a possible D gene is TRBD2 (6 bases). The ends were cut back, 6 bases at V and 0 bases at J, with 10 bases in the middle. This CDR3 contains 14 residues. Germline V gene data show CDR1 as MRHNA and CDR2 as SNTAGT. CDR3 sequence (DNA): TGTGCCAGCAGCCCGGGGGATAGCACAGATACGCAGTATTTT. Its protein is CASSPGDSTDTQYF.

CDR3 sequence: CASSSPGGQWADTQYF. CDR3 sequence (DNA): TGTGCCAGTAGTAGTCCCGGGGGGCAGTGGGCAGATACGCAGTATTTT. The genes are TRBV19 and TRBJ2-3; perhaps TRBD2 as D (7 bases). This CDR3 contains 16 residues. Trimming left V 4 bases short and J 4 bases short, with 18 bases between. Germline loops: CDR1 LNHDA, CDR2 SQIVND (reference sequence). Complete variable domain (other parts from reference TRBV19 and TRBJ2-3): DGGITQSPKYLFRKEGQNVTLSCEQNLNHDAMYWYRQDPGQGLRLIYYSQIVNDFQKGDIAEGYSVSREKKESFPLTVTSAQKNPTAFYLCASSSPGGQWADTQYFGPGTRLTVL.

This chain uses TRBV30 with TRBJ1-2, with D perhaps TRBD1 (6 bases). Germline assignment: CDR1 GTSNPN and CDR2 SVGIG (reference sequence). V was pared by 6 bases and J by 6 bases, with 23 bases between. CDR3 length: 15 residues. The CDR3 loop is CACHNLGGGGHGYTF. Written as DNA, the CDR3 is TGTGCCTGCCATAACCTTGGCGGGGGCGGACATGGCTACACCTTC.

Written as DNA, the CDR3 is TGTGCCAGCAGCTCAGGGGGTACACCGAGCTCTGGAAACACCATATATTTT. Protein product: CASSSGGTPSSGNTIYF. The V gene is TRBV7-2, the J gene TRBJ1-3; 7 bases fit TRBD1. Germline CDR1 and CDR2: SGHTA and FQGNSA. The ends lost 4 bases at V and 0 bases at J; junction bases unmatched: 9. The CDR3 is 17 residues long.